A single sample is the source of the 18 T cell receptor beta chains below, sequenced in a study of control samples from healthy donors and cancer patients. The protocol was immunoSEQ multiplex PCR, while the TCRdb copy is restricted to in-frame clones and leaves out a portion. The repertoire holds 150,000 or so clones, with about 94% as singletons. The sequenced sample consisted of blood. The receptors here all came from a woman aged 40 to 50 in good health.

The rearrangement uses TRBV4-1 and TRBJ2-3; D possibly corresponds to TRBD1 (5 bases). CDR1 and CDR2 (germline): MGHRA, YSYEKL. Trimming shortened V by 1 base and J by 6 bases, and 8 bases separated the two germline ends. The CDR3 is 13 amino acids. The CDR3 is CASSQAGFDTQYF. CDR3 nucleotides: TGCGCCAGCAGCCAAGCAGGGTTTGATACGCAGTATTTT.

The J gene is TRBJ1-4, the V gene TRBV7-9; D gene unclear. This CDR3 has 12 residues. V was trimmed by 5 bases and J by 12 bases, leaving 13 bases between them. Germline V gene sequence: CDR1 SEHNR, CDR2 FQNEAQ (reference sequence). This CDR3 reads CASSLGTQELFF. The CDR3, as DNA: TGTGCCAGCAGCCTGGGTACGCAGGAACTGTTTTTT.

A single count supports this clone. The CDR3 nucleotides are TGTGCCAGCAGCGCCCAAGGACAGGGGATTAGAGATACGCAGTATTTT. It codes for CASSAQGQGIRDTQYF. The V call is TRBV9, the J call TRBJ2-3; 9 bases match TRBD1. The CDR3 has 16 amino acids. The V segment lost 3 bases and the J segment 5 bases; nucleotides outside the gene matches: 10. Germline CDR1 is SGDLS and CDR2 is YYNGEE.

This chain connects TRBV30 to TRBJ2-1; TRBD2 aligns across 9 bases. The CDR3 spans 15 residues. V trimming: 4 bases; J trimming: 6 bases; junction bases outside the gene matches: 10. In germline, CDR1 is GTSNPN, CDR2 SVGIG (reference sequence). The CDR3, as DNA: TGTGCCTGGAAGCAGGCGGGAGGGCCGGGCAATGAGCAGTTCTTC. This translates into CAWKQAGGPGNEQFF.

This chain uses TRBV28 with TRBJ1-5; D remains ambiguous. CDR1 is MDHEN and CDR2 is SYDVKM in the germline V gene. CDR3 length equals 13 residues. V was trimmed by 3 bases and J by 7 bases, leaving 10 bases between them. The CDR3, as DNA: TGTGCCAGCAGTTTGAGGCGTATACAGCCCCAGCATTTT. This encodes CASSLRRIQPQHF.

The chain links TRBV12-3 or TRBV12-4 to TRBJ1-2; no clear D. Trimming removed 5 bases at V and 0 bases at J, with 7 bases between. CDR3 size: 13 residues. CDR3 nucleotide sequence: TGTGCCAGCAGTGAGATTACTAACTATGGCTACACCTTC. Its protein product is CASSEITNYGYTF.

This rearrangement joins TRBV7-9 to TRBJ1-2; TRBD1 is a possible D gene (6 bases). Trimming shortened V by 0 bases and J by 5 bases, and 10 bases separated the two germline ends. The CDR3 totals 14 residues. The germline gives CDR1 SEHNR, CDR2 FQNEAQ (reference sequence). The CDR3 coding sequence is TGTGCCAGCAGCTTAGCGCCAGGGACATATGGCTACACCTTC. It yields the protein CASSLAPGTYGYTF.

The V gene is TRBV19, the J gene TRBJ2-2; the D is unclear. CDR1 and CDR2 from the germline V gene are LNHDA and SQIVND (reference sequence). CDR3 length: 13 residues. V was cut by 5 bases and J by 4 bases, with 8 bases left in between. The CDR3 nucleotides read TGTGCCAGTAGTTTTGGCAGCACCGGGGAGCTGTTTTTT. Translating it yields CASSFGSTGELFF.

The J gene is TRBJ2-1, the V gene TRBV6-5; TRBD2 might be the D (5 bases). The germline V and J ends were trimmed by 3 bases and 9 bases, with 15 bases remaining between them. The CDR3 has 14 residues. The germline V gene encodes CDR1 MNHEY and CDR2 SVGAGI. The CDR3 bases are TGTGCCAGCAGTTATAGTGAGGATGAGGGTGAGCAGTTCTTC. This sequence encodes CASSYSEDEGEQFF.

The chain carries TRBV3-1 (or the pseudogene TRBV3-2) and TRBJ1-1, with TRBD1 matching 9 bases. Germline V CDR1 and CDR2: LGHDT, YNNKEL (reference sequence). This CDR3 region has 17 residues. The V and J ends lost 0 bases and 5 bases, in that order; junction bases with no gene match: 10. The CDR3 sequence is CASSQDLGHRGPTEAFF. Here the CDR3 DNA reads TGTGCCAGCAGCCAAGATTTGGGCCACAGGGGGCCAACTGAAGCTTTCTTT.

This clone was seen a single time. The chain is built from TRBV15 and TRBJ1-4; D not certain. Per germline, CDR1 LNHNV and CDR2 YYDKDF (reference sequence). The CDR3 extends over 13 amino acids. V dropped 4 bases and J dropped 0 bases, with 3 bases sitting between them. In DNA form, the CDR3 reads TGTGCCACCAGCAAAACAACTAATGAAAAACTGTTTTTT. This translates into CATSKTTNEKLFF.

This sequence joins TRBV24-1 and TRBJ1-2; D is perhaps TRBD1 (5 bases). Germline CDR1 reads KGHDR; CDR2 reads SFDVKD. The CDR3 has 13 residues. V lost 6 bases to trimming and J lost 7 bases, with 14 bases between them. The CDR3 DNA sequence: TGTGCCACCAGTCTACAGGCCTTTGTTGGCTACACCTTC. Protein: CATSLQAFVGYTF.

Only a few counts were recorded for this clone. The chain recombines TRBV18 with TRBJ1-6; D is uncertain. Trimming took 4 bases from V and 0 from J, leaving 7 bases between them. The germline V gene encodes CDR1 KGHSH and CDR2 LQKENI. This CDR3 has 15 amino acids. The CDR3 region has the DNA TGTGCCAGCTCACGAGGAAGCTCCTATAATTCACCCCTCCACTTT. Protein: CASSRGSSYNSPLHF.

The gene calls are TRBV12-3 or TRBV12-4 and TRBJ1-1; D possibly corresponds to TRBD1 (5 bases). This CDR3 is 13 amino acids long. V lost 7 bases and J lost 7, with 16 bases in between. The CDR3 sequence is CASNSGGPFEAFF. CDR3 in DNA: TGTGCCAGCAATTCTGGGGGTCCCTTTGAAGCTTTCTTT.

The genes are TRBV7-2 and TRBJ1-2; 7 nucleotides align to TRBD1. There are 14 residues in the CDR3. After removal of 7 bases from V and 7 bases from J, the junction contained 12 bases not matched to a gene. Germline V gene sequence: CDR1 SGHTA, CDR2 FQGNSA. This chain's CDR3 is CASTLDRAAPGYTF. The DNA of the CDR3 is TGTGCCAGCACTCTCGACAGGGCGGCCCCTGGCTACACCTTC.

CDR3 sequence (DNA): TGTGCCAGTAGTATAGGTGTGAATCAGCCCCAGCATTTT. It encodes CASSIGVNQPQHF. The genes are TRBV19 and TRBJ1-5; D is ambiguous. CDR3 size: 13 residues. With 1 base removed from V and 4 bases from J, the gap between germline ends came to 5 bases. The germline gives CDR1 LNHDA, CDR2 SQIVND (reference sequence).

The J gene is TRBJ2-3, the V gene TRBV12-5, with 9 bases matching TRBD1. Germline lookup yields CDR1 LGHNT and CDR2 FRNRAP. The J segment lost 3 bases and the V segment lost 6 bases, leaving 7 bases of the junction unmatched. CDR3 length: 15 residues. CDR3 in DNA: TGTGCTAGTGGCATAGGACAGGGGATGACAGATACGCAGTATTTT. This sequence encodes CASGIGQGMTDTQYF.

V is TRBV27 and J is TRBJ1-4; no reliable D call. The V and J ends lost 3 bases and 3 bases respectively, with 8 bases between them. Germline V gene sequence: CDR1 MNHEY, CDR2 SMNVEV (reference sequence). This CDR3 has 14 amino acids. CDR3 in DNA: TGTGCCAGCAGTTTCTTTGGGCCTAATGAAAAACTGTTTTTT. The encoded protein is CASSFFGPNEKLFF.